Below, one T cell receptor (beta chain) is given with its context. These data belong to a study of cytomegalovirus exposure and HLA in healthy donors. V lost 5 bases and J lost 3, with 11 bases in between. CDR1 is MGHDK and CDR2 is SYGVNS in the germline V gene. The CDR3 runs to 13 residues. The table came from immunoSEQ multiplex PCR; TCRdb's copy has only in-frame clones and leaves some out. The sample lists about 98,000 clones; roughly 87% were seen once. The clonotype originates from a man between 18 and 29 years old in good health and CMV-seropositive. Sequencing was performed on PBMCs. The chain recombines TRBV25-1 with TRBJ2-7, with D perhaps TRBD1 (6 bases). The CDR3 sequence: CASSTPGVYEQYF. CDR3 DNA: TGTGCCAGCAGTACCCCAGGGGTCTACGAGCAGTACTTC.